The rows below give T cell receptor beta chains drawn from one sample of a study of CD8+CD57+ T cells in acquired aplastic anemia. TCRdb recomputed calls from the reads with MiXCR, one row per CDR3 protein. The table records 100,000 to 150,000 distinct CDR3 sequences, 40% to 60% of them present only once. The sequenced sample consisted of sorted CD4+, CD8+, or CD8+CD57+ T cells (not recorded which) from PBMCs. The receptors come from a human donor in good health, serving as a control. CDR3s include the opening cysteine and the closing phenylalanine or tryptophan. D genes are given only for firm matches. Only part of the rows carry a size: once, few, many, or a class if the clone is expanded.

j_gene	d_gene	abundance	v_gene	CDR3aa	CDR3nt
TRBJ2-7	TRBD1	-	TRBV25-1	CASSHHRTGLDEQYF	TGTGCCAGCAGCCACCACAGGACAGGGCTGGACGAGCAGTACTTC
TRBJ2-5	-	few	TRBV7-2	CASSLGGRQETQYF	TGTGCCAGCAGCTTAGGGGGGCGGCAAGAGACCCAGTACTTC
TRBJ2-2	TRBD2	-	TRBV11-1	CASSPVAGADTGELFF	TGTGCCAGCAGCCCGGTAGCGGGGGCCGACACCGGGGAGCTGTTTTTT
TRBJ1-1	-	few	TRBV6-8	CASSYVVMNTEAFF	TGTGCCAGCAGTTACGTCGTGATGAACACTGAAGCTTTCTTT
TRBJ2-7	TRBD1	once	TRBV24-1	CATSDRRTGSYEQYF	TGTGCCACCAGTGACAGACGGACAGGGAGTTACGAGCAGTACTTC
TRBJ1-3	TRBD1	many	TRBV20-1	CSATDRGLGNTIYF	TGCAGTGCAACTGACAGGGGGCTCGGAAACACCATATATTTT
TRBJ2-1	TRBD2	many	TRBV20-1	CSARDWPSGWNEQFF	TGCAGTGCTAGAGATTGGCCTAGCGGGTGGAATGAGCAGTTCTTC
TRBJ2-3	-	many	TRBV19	CASSIRRGGHTDTQYF	TGTGCCAGTAGTATACGCAGGGGCGGTCACACAGATACGCAGTATTTT
TRBJ2-3	-	-	TRBV5-4	CASSLGGRGTDTQYF	TGTGCCAGCAGCTTGGGGGGGCGCGGTACAGATACGCAGTATTTT
TRBJ1-2	TRBD1	-	TRBV29-1	CSIGSGTGIGNTF	TGCAGCATTGGGTCCGGGACAGGCATTGGAAACACCTTC
TRBJ1-2	TRBD1	-	TRBV2	CASSGQGRDYGYTF	TGTGCCAGCAGTGGACAGGGGAGGGACTATGGCTACACCTTC
TRBJ2-2	TRBD1	-	TRBV5-1	CASSPGTGGFGGELFF	TGCGCCAGCAGCCCTGGGACAGGGGGCTTCGGCGGGGAGCTGTTTTTT
TRBJ1-1	-	many	TRBV3-2	CASSQKPWDTEAFF	TGTGCCAGCAGCCAAAAACCTTGGGACACTGAAGCTTTCTTT
TRBJ1-1	-	few	TRBV2	CASSLGGAMAEAFF	TGTGCCAGCAGTTTGGGGGGCGCGATGGCTGAAGCTTTCTTT
TRBJ1-4	-	many	TRBV11-3	CASSSNGGANEKLFF	TGTGCCAGCAGCTCGAACGGAGGGGCTAATGAAAAACTGTTTTTT
TRBJ2-6	-	many	TRBV2	CASRDGGSGANVLTF	TGTGCCAGCCGCGACGGGGGTTCTGGGGCCAACGTCCTGACTTTC
TRBJ2-5	-	many	TRBV11-2	CASSLLSKTTARQETQYF	TGTGCCAGCAGCTTATTGTCAAAAACGACGGCACGCCAAGAGACCCAGTACTTC
TRBJ2-1	-	-	TRBV12-3/TRBV12-4	CASRHNRDEQFF	TGTGCCAGCAGACACAACCGTGATGAGCAGTTCTTC
TRBJ2-3	TRBD1	many	TRBV4-1	CASSQGQPTYTSTDTQYF	TGCGCCAGCAGCCAGGGACAGCCAACATATACAAGCACAGATACGCAGTATTTT
TRBJ2-7	TRBD2	-	TRBV7-8	CASSPQRGEQYF	TGTGCCAGCAGCCCCCAGCGGGGCGAGCAGTACTTC
TRBJ2-3	-	many	TRBV20-1	CSARDQGGVADTQYF	TGCAGTGCTAGAGATCAGGGCGGGGTGGCAGATACGCAGTATTTT
TRBJ1-4	-	-	TRBV7-8	CASSRVAEKLFF	TGTGCCAGCAGCCGGGTAGCGGAAAAACTGTTTTTT
TRBJ2-7	-	-	TRBV15	CATSVGGPYEQYF	TGTGCCACCAGCGTTGGAGGGCCTTACGAGCAGTACTTC
TRBJ1-2	-	-	TRBV10-3	CAITPHDGNYGYTF	TGTGCCATCACCCCGCACGACGGCAACTATGGCTACACCTTC
TRBJ2-2	-	once	TRBV9	CASSEWWTDNTGELFF	TGTGCCAGCAGCGAGTGGTGGACAGATAACACCGGGGAGCTGTTTTTT
TRBJ2-3	-	few	TRBV4-3	CASSQDGGPNPLAQYF	TGCGCCAGCAGCCAAGATGGAGGCCCGAACCCCCTCGCGCAGTATTTT
TRBJ1-2	-	-	TRBV2	CASTGSHVYTF	TGTGCCAGCACTGGAAGCCACGTGTACACCTTC
TRBJ1-5	-	-	TRBV15	CATSRDRLAGDTQHF	TGTGCCACCAGCAGAGATAGGCTAGCTGGAGATACGCAGCATTTT
TRBJ1-1	TRBD1	-	TRBV10-2	CASSETGDTEAFF	TGCGCCAGCAGTGAGACAGGGGACACTGAAGCTTTCTTT
TRBJ2-3	-	-	TRBV29-1	CSVEGGGDSYF	TGCAGCGTTGAAGGGGGGGGCGATTCGTATTTT
TRBJ1-2	-	few	TRBV29-1	CSTYDNGYTF	TGCAGCACGTACGACAATGGCTACACCTTC
TRBJ2-7	TRBD1	-	TRBV25-1	CASYFRGRGQGEQYF	TGTGCCAGCTATTTCCGCGGCAGGGGGCAGGGCGAGCAGTACTTC
TRBJ2-5	-	many	TRBV18	CASSPREGETQYF	TGTGCCAGCTCACCGCGCGAGGGGGAGACCCAGTACTTC
TRBJ1-4	-	many	TRBV7-2	CASTQGYTNEKLFF	TGTGCCAGCACACAGGGTTACACTAATGAAAAACTGTTTTTT
TRBJ2-7	TRBD1	-	TRBV6-1	CASRTGTGDSYEQYF	TGTGCCAGCAGGACCGGGACAGGTGACTCCTACGAGCAGTACTTC
TRBJ2-5	TRBD2	-	TRBV19	CASMERGGRVKTQYF	TGTGCCAGTATGGAGCGGGGGGGCCGTGTAAAGACCCAGTACTTC
TRBJ2-3	TRBD2	-	TRBV2	CASSLAGGPTDTQYF	TGTGCCAGCAGTTTAGCGGGGGGCCCGACAGATACGCAGTATTTT
TRBJ2-2	-	-	TRBV4-2	CASSQEGNLHNTGELFF	TGTGCCAGCAGCCAAGAAGGTAACCTTCATAACACCGGGGAGCTGTTTTTT
TRBJ2-7	-	-	TRBV19	CASSKPGVVEQYF	TGTGCCAGTAGTAAGCCGGGGGTGGTGGAGCAGTACTTC
TRBJ1-1	-	-	TRBV29-1	CSVTLGGRFTEAFF	TGCAGCGTTACCCTGGGGGGCCGTTTCACTGAAGCTTTCTTT
TRBJ1-1	-	-	TRBV10-2	CASSRGENTEAFF	TGCGCCAGCAGCCGCGGCGAGAACACTGAAGCTTTCTTT
TRBJ1-3	-	-	TRBV29-1	CSVAGTREGNTIYF	TGCAGCGTAGCCGGGACACGGGAAGGAAACACCATATATTTT
TRBJ2-3	-	many	TRBV4-2	CASSQVDARGHTDTQYF	TGTGCCAGCAGCCAAGTAGATGCGCGGGGGCACACAGATACGCAGTATTTT
TRBJ1-2	-	-	TRBV15	CATRDRSNYGYTF	TGTGCCACCAGGGACCGATCTAACTATGGCTACACCTTC
TRBJ2-1	-	many	TRBV18	CASSPYQGLGNEQFF	TGTGCCAGCTCACCATACCAGGGGTTGGGGAATGAGCAGTTCTTC
TRBJ2-7	-	-	TRBV19	CASSIGTKPKYEQYF	TGTGCCAGTAGTATAGGCACCAAACCGAAGTACGAGCAGTACTTC
TRBJ2-3	-	-	TRBV2	CASMGVRDTQYF	TGTGCCAGCATGGGAGTTCGGGATACGCAGTATTTT
TRBJ2-7	-	once	TRBV10-1	CTTSQGLRKAYEQYF	TGCACCACTTCCCAGGGACTCCGAAAGGCCTACGAGCAGTACTTC
TRBJ2-3	-	few	TRBV5-5	CASSLLPVSTDTQYF	TGTGCCAGCAGCTTATTGCCAGTTAGCACAGATACGCAGTATTTT
TRBJ1-5	TRBD1	many	TRBV20-1	CSASPRTGGNQPQHF	TGCAGTGCTAGCCCCCGGACAGGGGGCAATCAGCCCCAGCATTTT
TRBJ1-1	-	-	TRBV15	CATSNTDEAFF	TGTGCCACCAGCAATACGGATGAAGCTTTCTTT
TRBJ2-7	TRBD2	-	TRBV20-1	CSARGLAGTDNEEQYF	TGCAGTGCTAGAGGTCTAGCGGGGACGGATAATGAGGAGCAGTACTTC
TRBJ2-5	TRBD1	-	TRBV10-3	CAISGAGTGKSSKETQYF	TGTGCCATCAGTGGGGCCGGGACAGGGAAAAGTTCCAAAGAGACCCAGTACTTC
TRBJ2-5	TRBD2	many	TRBV9	CASSVVGGGVETQYF	TGTGCCAGCAGCGTAGTGGGCGGGGGGGTAGAGACCCAGTACTTC
TRBJ1-6	-	many	TRBV18	CASSPRTLADNSPLHF	TGTGCCAGCTCACCACGAACACTAGCCGATAATTCACCCCTCCACTTT